The TCR beta chain under discussion was sequenced for a study of cytotoxic CD8 clonotypes in ibrutinib-treated CLL. Overall study results and limits: Sustained-remission and progressing patients' sampling times differed.

Some clones are missing from TCRdb's copy, which holds only in-frame ones; the method was immunoSEQ multiplex PCR. The top ten hold about 4.5% of the sample, which has about 160,000 clones, less than 85% seen once. Germline V CDR1 and CDR2: SGHTA, FQGTGA. Trimming cost V 4 bases and J 5 bases, with 11 bases left between them. The CDR3 has 13 residues. The count of this clone is one. The antigen is undetermined. V gene TRBV7-3 combines with J gene TRBJ1-1; D is perhaps TRBD1 (5 bases). The sample consisted of PBMCs, taken after 24 months of ibrutinib treatment. The TCR originated in a human donor with chronic lymphocytic leukemia. CDR3 amino acids: CASSSRAGTEAFF. The DNA of the CDR3 is TGTGCCAGCAGCTCCCGGGCAGGGACTGAAGCTTTCTTT.